This T cell receptor (beta chain) was recovered during a study of human T cells and chemical hapten exposure. Using its own MiXCR run on the RACE reads, TCRdb lists one record per CDR3 protein. Of tens of thousands of distinct CDR3 sequences in the sample, 6.5% to 10% were seen once. Time point indicated: patch test 2, 6 weeks after DPC sensitization. Treatment in this sample: therapeutic diphenylcyclopropenone sensitization with weekly scalp DPC. Before extraction, the whole blood was not fractionated, and total RNA was taken from it. The V end was cut by 7 bases, the J end by 7 bases, with 10 bases between. CDR1 MNHEY and CDR2 SVGAGI come from the germline V gene. The length of the CDR3 is 11 residues. There are many counts of this clonotype.

The rearrangement uses TRBV6-5 and TRBJ1-1, with a possible D match to TRBD1 (5 bases). The receptor's source is a woman aged 50 to 60 with alopecia areata. Some clones in this sample may be carry-over from other donors' samples. This sample comprised whole blood, obtained in connection with sensitization to the hapten diphenylcyclopropenone (DPC). This CDR3 reads CASTRGNEAFF. CDR3 DNA sequence: TGTGCCAGCACGAGGGGAAATGAAGCTTTCTTT.